The next 9 T cell receptor beta chains were all read from a single sample in a study of blood T cell repertoires in COVID-19. Using immunoSEQ multiplex PCR, the repertoire was profiled, and TCRdb retains in-frame clones only, with some absent. The sample comprises about 100,000 clones, 85% to 95% of which are singletons, and more than 5% rests with the top ten. Material: peripheral blood. These receptors were obtained from a man between 50 and 59 years old with active COVID-19.

V is TRBV6-6 and J is TRBJ2-5, with 7 bases aligning to TRBD2. Trimming cost V 7 bases and J 5 bases; bases outside gene matches: 13. The CDR3 spans 15 residues. In germline, CDR1 is MNHNY, CDR2 SVGAGI (reference sequence). As DNA, the CDR3 is TGTGCCAGCACCCGAAAGCGGGACCGCCAGGAGACCCAGTACTTC. As protein: CASTRKRDRQETQYF.

This clone was detected only once. The rearrangement uses TRBV5-1 and TRBJ2-2; TRBD1 aligns across 8 bases. The CDR3 has 15 amino acids. The germline CDR1 and CDR2 sequences are SGHRS and YFSETQ. V lost 3 bases to trimming and J lost 3 bases; unmatched junction nucleotides: 4. In DNA, the CDR3 is TGCGCCAGCAGCTCACGGACAGGGTACACCGGGGAGCTGTTTTTT. It encodes CASSSRTGYTGELFF.

CDR3 residues: CASGEQGVSNQPQHF. Here the CDR3 DNA reads TGTGCCAGCGGCGAACAGGGGGTTAGCAATCAGCCCCAGCATTTT. This sequence joins TRBV6-5 and TRBJ1-5; 8 nucleotides align to TRBD1. The CDR3 spans 15 residues. Looked up from germline, CDR1 is MNHEY and CDR2 is SVGAGI. With 8 bases clipped from V and 0 bases from J, the junction kept 6 bases outside the gene matches.

The V gene is TRBV15, the J gene TRBJ2-7; D may be TRBD2 (6 bases). Deletions cut 4 bases from V and 0 bases from J, with 16 bases between. CDR3 size: 16 residues. CDR1 and CDR2 from the germline V gene are LNHNV and YYDKDF (reference sequence). CDR3 bases: TGTGCCACCAGCACGCGGGCCGGGACTTACTCCTACGAGCAGTACTTC. Protein sequence: CATSTRAGTYSYEQYF.

The chain is built from TRBV10-1 and TRBJ2-2, with TRBD1 matching over 11 bases. The V gene end was trimmed by 2 bases and the J gene end by 4 bases; junction bases not matched to a gene: 3. Germline lookup yields CDR1 WNHNN and CDR2 SYGVQD (reference sequence). The CDR3 sequence is 16 residues long. CDR3 amino acids: CASSEGQGAGTGELFF. In DNA, the CDR3 is TGCGCCAGCAGTGAGGGACAGGGGGCTGGCACCGGGGAGCTGTTTTTT.

This clone came up a few times. The chain uses TRBV3-1 (or the pseudogene TRBV3-2) and TRBJ2-2; the match to TRBD2 covers 8 bases. V dropped 4 bases and J dropped 0; count of bases not matched to a gene: 4. The CDR3 sequence is 16 residues long. CDR1 LGHDT and CDR2 YNNKEL come from the germline V gene (reference sequence). The CDR3 DNA sequence: TGTGCCAGCAGCCTAACTAGCGGAGCGAACACCGGGGAGCTGTTTTTT. Translating gives CASSLTSGANTGELFF.

The chain joins TRBV10-1 to TRBJ2-1, with unresolved D. The CDR3 runs 14 residues. Germline loops: CDR1 WNHNN, CDR2 SYGVQD (reference sequence). Trimming stripped 3 bases from V and 6 bases from J, with 12 bases between. CDR3 in amino acids: CASSDGTVFNEQFF. In DNA, the CDR3 is TGCGCCAGCAGTGATGGTACAGTTTTCAATGAGCAGTTCTTC.

Notes on this clone: The same CDR3 can be traced to other DNA sequences in this sample. The genes are TRBV7-3 and TRBJ1-1; a possible D gene is TRBD1 (5 bases). Germline assignment: CDR1 SGHTA and CDR2 FQGTGA. V was clipped by 4 bases and J by 1 base, with 7 bases between them. The CDR3 is 13 residues long. Here the CDR3 reads CASSSQGNTEAFF. The CDR3, as DNA: TGTGCCAGCAGCTCCCAGGGGAACACTGAAGCTTTCTTT. Full variable domain (outside the CDR3, taken from reference TRBV7-3 and TRBJ1-1): GAGVSQTPSNKVTEKGKYVELRCDPISGHTALYWYRQSLGQGPEFLIYFQGTGAADDSGLPNDRFFAVRPEGSVSTLKIQRTERGDSAVYLCASSSQGNTEAFFGQGTRLTVV.

The chain joins TRBV28 to TRBJ1-5; weak D call: TRBD1 (5 bases). The CDR3 contains 15 residues. In germline, CDR1 is MDHEN, CDR2 SYDVKM. V was pared by 5 bases and J by 5 bases, with 16 bases between. CDR3 in DNA: TGTGCCAGCAGTCCTTATGCCGGGGGTGATCAGCCCCAGCATTTT. It is translated as CASSPYAGGDQPQHF.